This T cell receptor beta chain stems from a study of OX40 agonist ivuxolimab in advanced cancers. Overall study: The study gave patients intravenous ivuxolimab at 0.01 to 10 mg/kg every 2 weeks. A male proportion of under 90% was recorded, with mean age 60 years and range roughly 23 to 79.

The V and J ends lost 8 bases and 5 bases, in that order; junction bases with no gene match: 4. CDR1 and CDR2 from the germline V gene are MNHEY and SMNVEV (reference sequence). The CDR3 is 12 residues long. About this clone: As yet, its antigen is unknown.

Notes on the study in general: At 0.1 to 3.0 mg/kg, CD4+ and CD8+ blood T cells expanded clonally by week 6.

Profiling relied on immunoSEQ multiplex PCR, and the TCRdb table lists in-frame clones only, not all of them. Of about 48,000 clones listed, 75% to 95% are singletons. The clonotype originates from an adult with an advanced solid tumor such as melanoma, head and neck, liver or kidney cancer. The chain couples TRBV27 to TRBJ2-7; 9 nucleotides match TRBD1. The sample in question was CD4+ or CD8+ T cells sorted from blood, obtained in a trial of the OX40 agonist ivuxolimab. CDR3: CASRDRVNEQYF. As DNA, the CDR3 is TGTGCCAGCCGGGACAGGGTCAACGAGCAGTACTTC.